The present T cell receptor (beta chain) was sequenced within a study of cytomegalovirus exposure and HLA in healthy donors. In the PCR, 60 Vbeta and 13 Jbeta primers were used. TCRdb's table, derived via immunoSEQ multiplex PCR, lists solely in-frame clones and lacks some. The data contain about 210,000 clones, about three quarters of them singletons. The CDR3 extends over 14 amino acids. V shed 3 bases and J shed 7 bases, with 15 bases lying between them. The germline V gene has CDR1 MDHEN and CDR2 SYDVKM. The receptor's source is a male donor in good health and CMV-seronegative. The chain combines TRBV28 with TRBJ1-2; no firm D call. Material for sequencing was PBMCs. The CDR3 DNA sequence: TGTGCCAGCAGTTTGTTATTGCCCCTCGGTGGCTACACCTTC. Translated: CASSLLLPLGGYTF.